What follows is one T cell receptor (beta chain) and its context. Its antigen is undetermined. These data are taken from a study of Ad26.COV2.S vaccination and SARS-CoV-2 variants. Study outcomes and limitations: The TCR-based breadth and depth measures might underestimate overall T cell responses. Post-vaccination breadth of spike-specific CD8+ and CD4+ T cell responses was reportedly substantial.

The data were produced by immunoSEQ multiplex PCR, yet TCRdb's version contains in-frame clones alone and is incomplete. The repertoire holds about 440,000 clones, roughly 91% seen once, with approximately 4.5% in the top ten. CDR1 is SGHRS, CDR2 YFSETQ, per germline. The CDR3 consists of 14 residues. V shed 0 bases and J 2 bases; nucleotides not matched to a gene: 0. Treatment in this sample: over 15 received Ad26.COV2.S at low or high dose, single or two shots; about five received placebo; per-sample allocation not given. Day 63 following the first vaccine or placebo injection was when the samples were taken.

This receptor was obtained from a person between 18 and 65 years old who received the Ad26.COV2.S COVID-19 vaccine or a placebo. The material was peripheral blood, obtained in a trial of Ad26.COV2.S vaccine versus placebo. The chain employs TRBV5-1 and TRBJ2-5; 8 bases line up with TRBD1. The CDR3 loop reads CASSLGTGQETQYF. CDR3 DNA: TGCGCCAGCAGCTTGGGGACAGGGCAAGAGACCCAGTACTTC.